These 26 T cell receptor beta chains originate from one sample sequenced in a study of tissue T cells after allogeneic stem cell transplantation (dated by TCRdb to the early 2020s). Libraries were prepared through the immunoSEQ multiplex PCR assay. Entries here come from immuneACCESS through TCRdb and include only in-frame sequences with V and J called. Some clones fail to appear in such tables; in the studies checked, an unresolved V gene covers under half of the shortfall, and the cause of the remainder is unknown. Within this sample are around 7,900 clones, with around a third of them counted one time only. The leading ten clones occupy under 3.5% of the sample. Taken with the paper, the label for time point translates to: mouse harvest day 14 after allogeneic transplant. Each mouse graft consisted of 10^7 T-cell-depleted bone marrow cells plus 10^6 splenic CD5+ T cells and was given by tail vein injection.

The sample consisted of skin. The receptors come from a female BALB/c mouse given C57BL/6 T cells with graft-versus-host disease after an allogeneic hematopoietic cell transplant.

To note about this clone: Mouse gene names apply. The CDR3 is cut off 1 residue early in the read; its end comes from the germline J gene. The rearrangement links TRBV26 to TRBJ2-5, with D perhaps being TRBD1 or TRBD2 (6 bases each). Trimming took 4 bases from V and 3 from J, leaving 11 bases between them. The CDR3 is 14 residues long. Germline CDR1 and CDR2: KGHPV and FQNQEV (reference sequence). CDR3: CASSREGGQDTQYF. The CDR3 bases that were read are TGTGCCAGCAGTCGCGAGGGGGGACAAGACACCCAGTAC.

For this clone: Genes and germline are mouse. From the germline J gene comes the end of the CDR3, since the read stops 1 residue before it. V usage is TRBV17 and J usage is TRBJ1-4, with D uncertain. CDR3 length: 16 residues. V shed 0 bases and J shed 0 bases, with 8 bases lying between them. Germline CDR1 is MNHDT and CDR2 is YYDKIL. CDR3 residues: CASSRDRQISNERLFF. The sequenced CDR3 bases are TGTGCTAGCAGTAGAGATCGACAAATTTCCAACGAAAGATTATTT. The full variable domain, in which reference TRBV17 and TRBJ1-4 provide the parts outside the CDR3, is DTTVKQNPRYKLARVGKPVNLICSQTMNHDTMYWYQKKPNQAPKLLLFYYDKILNREADTFEKFQSSRPNNSFCSLYIGSAGLEYSAMYLCASSRDRQISNERLFFGHGTKLSVL.

In its sample, this clone was seen a few times. Gene names follow the mouse nomenclature. The CDR3 end is not reached by the read, which stops 1 residue before it; the germline J gene fills it in. The gene calls are TRBV23 and TRBJ1-6; whether TRBD1, the table's D call, matches the DNA was not checked. TRBJ1-6 is an open reading frame whose function is uncertain. The CDR3 has 15 residues. The germline V gene encodes CDR1 KGHTA and CDR2 FQNQQP. CDR3 sequence reads: CSSSQVTSYNSPLYF. The sequenced part of the CDR3 DNA is TGCTCCAGCAGTCAAGTGACATCCTATAATTCGCCCCTCTAC.

This clone appeared a single time. The germline and genes are mouse ones. The CDR3 goes on 1 residue after the read ends, and that part is filled in from the germline J gene. The V and J genes are TRBV12-1 and TRBJ2-3; no clear D gene. The V gene lost 4 bases and the J gene lost 0 bases, with 10 bases spanning the gap. CDR3 length: 14 residues. Germline lookup yields CDR1 SGHSN and CDR2 HYEKVE. The CDR3 sequence is CASSPDGSAETLYF. CDR3 DNA, as far as it was read: TGTGCCAGCTCCCCCGACGGTAGTGCAGAAACGCTGTAT.

As concerns this clone: The gene names given are mouse names. With the read ending 1 residue before the CDR3 end, the germline J gene is used to fill in that end. This chain uses TRBV26 with TRBJ2-3, with TRBD1 as a possible D gene (6 bases). The V gene's germline CDR1 is KGHPV and CDR2 FQNQEV (reference sequence). The germline V and J ends were trimmed by 7 bases and 0 bases, with 11 bases remaining between them. The CDR3 covers 14 residues. CDR3 protein: CASTLQGSAETLYF. The sequenced part of the CDR3 DNA is TGTGCCAGCACCTTACAGGGAAGTGCAGAAACGCTGTAT.

This clone was observed a few times. Genes here carry mouse names. The read stops 1 residue short of the end of the CDR3; the missing end is completed from the germline J gene. The V and J genes are TRBV4 and TRBJ1-1; TRBD1 is a possible D gene (5 bases). Trimming pared 5 bases from V and 4 bases from J, leaving 11 bases between. The CDR3 contains 13 residues. Germline-derived CDR1 and CDR2 are LGHDT and YNNKQL (reference sequence). CDR3 sequence reads: CASSLVGLTEVFF. The CDR3 bases that were read are TGTGCCAGCAGCCTCGTGGGGCTCACAGAAGTCTTC.

This clone was counted a few times. Any gene name here is a mouse gene name. CDR3 residues: CASSKTLNTEVFF. CDR3 bases read: TGTGCCAGCAGTAAGACATTAAACACAGAAGTCTTC. The rearrangement links TRBV15 to TRBJ1-1; no firm D call. The CDR3 end lies 1 residue beyond the end of the read and is filled in from the germline J gene. The CDR3 covers 13 residues. Trimming pared 5 bases from V and 1 base from J, leaving 8 bases between. In germline, CDR1 is SGHND, CDR2 FRSKSL. Full variable domain (missing parts from reference TRBV15 and TRBJ1-1): DAGVTQTPRHEVAEKGQTIILKCEPVSGHNDLFWYRQTKIQGLELLSYFRSKSLMEDGGAFKDRFKAEMLNSSFSTLKIQPTEPKDSAVYLCASSKTLNTEVFFGKGTRLTVV.

This clone was recorded only once. Gene names and germline match the mouse. The sequence runs out 1 residue before the end of the CDR3; the remainder is reconstructed from the germline J gene. The chain uses TRBV1 and TRBJ1-3; 11 positions match TRBD1. Germline CDR1 and CDR2: NSQYPW and LRSPGD (reference sequence). The CDR3 spans 16 residues. The junction had 6 bases not matched to a gene; V was cut back by 4 bases and J by 4 bases. CDR3 residues: CTCSGRGQGVGNTLYF. CDR3 DNA, as far as it was read: TGCACCTGCAGTGGAAGGGGACAGGGGGTCGGAAATACGCTCTAT.

As for this clone: Gene names are the mouse ones. From the germline J gene comes the end of the CDR3, since the read stops 1 residue before it. The rearrangement uses TRBV26 and TRBJ2-2; 7 nucleotides line up with TRBD2. This CDR3 contains 14 residues. The V gene's germline CDR1 is KGHPV and CDR2 FQNQEV (reference sequence). The V gene end was trimmed by 6 bases and the J gene end by 2 bases; junction bases not matched to a gene: 3. CDR3: CASRDWENTGQLYF. The part of the CDR3 DNA that was read is TGTGCCAGCAGAGACTGGGAGAACACCGGGCAGCTCTAC. The entire variable domain, with the rest obtained from reference TRBV26 and TRBJ2-2, is as follows: NSKVIQTPRYLVKGQGQKAKMRCIPEKGHPVVFWYQQNKNNEFKFLINFQNQEVLQQIDMTEKRFSAECPSNSPCSLEIQSSEAGDSALYLCASRDWENTGQLYFGEGSKLTVL.

This clone was seen a few times. Gene names denote mouse genes. CDR3 DNA (partial): TGTGCCAGCGGTTGGGGGGACAGGGACAACCAGGCTCCGCTT. It yields the protein CASGWGDRDNQAPL. The entire CDR3 is CASGWGDRDNQAPLF. The rearrangement uses TRBV13-2 and TRBJ1-5, with 9 bases that match TRBD1. The CDR3 is cut off 1 residue early in the read; its end comes from the germline J gene. The CDR3 runs 15 residues. Per the germline V gene, CDR1 is NNHNN and CDR2 is SYGAGS (reference sequence). Trimming at V came to 4 bases and at J to 2 bases, leaving 4 bases not matched to a gene.

A remark on this clone: Genes and germline come from the mouse. The read is 1 residue too short to cover the CDR3 end, so that end is filled in from the germline J gene. The J gene is TRBJ2-1, the V gene TRBV3; 8 bases agree with TRBD1. The germline V gene encodes CDR1 SNHLY and CDR2 FYNGKV (reference sequence). This CDR3 is built from 13 residues. J was trimmed by 2 bases and V by 6 bases; bases with no gene match: 0. CDR3 DNA (partial): TGTGCCAGCAGGACAGGGGACTATGCTGAGCAGTTC. It yields the protein CASRTGDYAEQF. The whole CDR3 protein is CASRTGDYAEQFF. The variable domain in full, with the rest retrieved from reference TRBV3 and TRBJ2-1, is GPKVLQIPSHQIIDMGQMVTLNCDPVSNHLYFYWYKQILGQQMEFLVNFYNGKVMEKSKLFKDQFSVERPDGSYFTLKIQPTALEDSAVYFCASRTGDYAEQFFGPGTRLTVL.

Remarks on this clone: These gene names are mouse names. Coverage ceases 1 residue before the CDR3 finishes, and the germline J gene fills in the end. V and J are TRBV26 and TRBJ2-3; TRBD2 matches at 9 bases. Germline V gene sequence: CDR1 KGHPV, CDR2 FQNQEV (reference sequence). This CDR3 contains 14 residues. V was clipped by 8 bases and J by 1 base; unmatched bases: 4. The sequenced part of the CDR3 DNA is TGTGCCAGCGGCCGGGACTGGGGTGCAGAAACGCTGTAT. Translation gives CASGRDWGAETLY. The CDR3, in full, reads CASGRDWGAETLYF. The whole variable domain, filled in from reference TRBV26 and TRBJ2-3, reads NSKVIQTPRYLVKGQGQKAKMRCIPEKGHPVVFWYQQNKNNEFKFLINFQNQEVLQQIDMTEKRFSAECPSNSPCSLEIQSSEAGDSALYLCASGRDWGAETLYFGSGTRLTVL.

On this clone: Mouse gene names apply. CDR3 DNA, as far as it was read: TGTGCCAGCAGCGGGACTGGGGGGGCGCGAACCGGGCAGCTCTAC. Its protein is CASSGTGGARTGQLY. The CDR3, in full, reads CASSGTGGARTGQLYF. The chain recombines TRBV26 with TRBJ2-2; 14 bases line up with TRBD2. The read ends 1 residue early relative to the CDR3; the germline J gene fills the gap. V dropped 6 bases and J dropped 5; count of bases not matched to a gene: 5. Germline lookup yields CDR1 KGHPV and CDR2 FQNQEV (reference sequence). The CDR3 extends over 16 amino acids.

Notes on this clone: The gene names given are mouse names. The CDR3 is cut off 1 residue early in the read; its end comes from the germline J gene. The chain uses TRBV3 and TRBJ1-1; the D is unclear. This CDR3 contains 13 residues. CDR1 is SNHLY, CDR2 FYNGKV, per germline (reference sequence). V gave up 5 bases and J gave up 1 base, with 8 bases separating them. CDR3 sequence: CASSQTVNTEVFF. The CDR3 bases that were read are TGTGCCAGCAGCCAAACAGTAAACACAGAAGTCTTC.

Worth noting for this clone: Mouse germline and gene names are used. The CDR3 spells CASSLPGGRGDTQYF. The covered CDR3 bases are TGTGCCAGCAGTCTGCCGGGGGGGAGGGGAGACACCCAGTAC. V and J are TRBV26 and TRBJ2-5, with TRBD2 matching over 7 bases. The missing CDR3 end, 1 residue past where the read stops, is filled in from the germline J gene. The CDR3 extends over 15 amino acids. In germline, CDR1 is KGHPV, CDR2 FQNQEV (reference sequence). V was clipped by 2 bases and J by 5 bases; unmatched bases: 7. Drawing the rest from reference TRBV26 and TRBJ2-5, the complete variable domain is NSKVIQTPRYLVKGQGQKAKMRCIPEKGHPVVFWYQQNKNNEFKFLINFQNQEVLQQIDMTEKRFSAECPSNSPCSLEIQSSEAGDSALYLCASSLPGGRGDTQYFGPGTRLLVL.

With regard to this clone: Each gene name is a mouse one. Read sequence stops 1 residue before the CDR3 end, and the germline J gene provides the missing end. The rearrangement links TRBV26 to TRBJ1-4, with TRBD1 matching over 10 bases. This CDR3 is built from 15 residues. Germline CDR1 and CDR2: KGHPV and FQNQEV (reference sequence). Trimming at V came to 4 bases and at J to 2 bases, leaving 1 base not matched to a gene. The DNA read from the CDR3 is TGTGCCAGCAGTCAGGGACAGGGGTCCAACGAAAGATTATTT. Its protein is CASSQGQGSNERLF. In full, the CDR3 is CASSQGQGSNERLFF.

Turning to this clone: Each gene name is a mouse one. With the read ending 1 residue before the CDR3 end, the germline J gene is used to fill in that end. The chain joins TRBV13-2 to TRBJ1-4; D may be TRBD1 (6 bases). Germline V gene sequence: CDR1 NNHNN, CDR2 SYGAGS (reference sequence). V was cut by 0 bases and J by 7 bases, with 7 bases left in between. CDR3 length equals 13 residues. The covered CDR3 bases are TGTGCCAGCGGTGATGCACAGGGCGAAAGATTATTT. Residues: CASGDAQGERLF. The entire CDR3 sequence reads CASGDAQGERLFF.

With respect to this clone: Each gene name is a mouse one. The CDR3 DNA, read in part, is TGCTCCAGCAGTCCCCGCGCAAACTCCGACTACACC. As protein: CSSSPRANSDYT. The whole CDR3 protein reads CSSSPRANSDYTF. This chain uses TRBV23 with TRBJ1-2. The observed sequence ends 1 residue before the CDR3 terminus, with the missing tail filled in from the germline J gene. The CDR3 loop spans 13 amino acids. Germline loops: CDR1 KGHTA, CDR2 FQNQQP.

Only a few counts were recorded for this clone. Here the gene names and germline are mouse. The CDR3 end falls 1 residue outside the read, so it is completed with the germline J gene. The genes are TRBV3 and TRBJ2-3, with TRBD2 matching over 12 bases. This CDR3 has 17 amino acids. In germline, CDR1 is SNHLY, CDR2 FYNGKV (reference sequence). V was clipped by 3 bases and J by 0 bases; unmatched bases: 4. CDR3 bases read: TGTGCCAGCAGCTTCGACTGGGGGGGCACTAGTGCAGAAACGCTGTAT. Translated, it gives CASSFDWGGTSAETLY. The CDR3 in full is CASSFDWGGTSAETLYF.

Worth noting for this clone: These gene names are mouse names. The CDR3 end falls 1 residue outside the read, so it is completed with the germline J gene. This chain joins TRBV23 and TRBJ1-5. The CDR3 is made up of 15 amino acids. Germline-derived CDR1 and CDR2 are KGHTA and FQNQQP. CDR3 DNA (partial): TGCTCCAGCAGTCAATCGGGCGGGGGCAACCAGGCTCCGCTT. Translation gives CSSSQSGGGNQAPL. The complete CDR3 protein is CSSSQSGGGNQAPLF.

By proportion, this clone is medium-sized. Genes and germline are mouse. The CDR3 DNA, read in part, is TGCTCCAGCAGACAGAATAACCAAGACACCCAGTAC. It is translated as CSSRQNNQDTQY. The CDR3 in its entirety is CSSRQNNQDTQYF. The V gene is TRBV23, the J gene TRBJ2-5; TRBD1 is taken as the D call from the table, unchecked against the DNA. From the germline J gene comes the end of the CDR3, since the read stops 1 residue before it. The CDR3 totals 13 residues. Germline lookup yields CDR1 KGHTA and CDR2 FQNQQP.

With regard to this clone: Gene names denote mouse genes. The CDR3 extends 1 residue past the end of the read, so its final part is completed from the germline J gene. The V gene is TRBV15, the J gene TRBJ1-1, with D perhaps matching TRBD1 (6 bases). The CDR3 sequence is 13 residues long. Germline CDR1 and CDR2: SGHND and FRSKSL. The V and J ends lost 4 bases and 4 bases respectively, with 10 bases between them. The CDR3 region is CASSSQGSTEVFF. Incomplete CDR3 DNA: TGTGCCAGCAGTTCCCAGGGGTCCACAGAAGTCTTC.

A remark on this clone: The genes are named according to mouse. The CDR3 goes on 1 residue after the read ends, and that part is filled in from the germline J gene. This same CDR3 is encoded by further DNA sequences in the sample. The chain is built from TRBV26 and TRBJ1-1; 7 bases match TRBD1. J was trimmed by 3 bases and V by 4 bases; bases with no gene match: 2. Looked up from germline, CDR1 is KGHPV and CDR2 is FQNQEV (reference sequence). The CDR3 loop spans 13 amino acids. The CDR3 sequence: CASSRDRDTEVFF. The CDR3 DNA, read in part, is TGTGCCAGCAGTCGGGACAGAGACACAGAAGTCTTC.

A note on this clone: The gene symbols are mouse symbols. The read is 1 residue too short to cover the CDR3 end, so that end is filled in from the germline J gene. V and J are TRBV3 and TRBJ2-1; TRBD2 aligns across 12 bases. Germline CDR1 reads SNHLY; CDR2 reads FYNGKV (reference sequence). The CDR3 has 16 amino acids. The V gene end was trimmed by 5 bases and the J gene end by 1 base; junction bases not matched to a gene: 3. Incomplete CDR3 DNA: TGTGCCAGCAGCCCGACTGGGGGGGCCAACTATGCTGAGCAGTTC. Encoded protein: CASSPTGGANYAEQF. The full CDR3 sequence reads CASSPTGGANYAEQFF.

As to this clone: Genes and germline come from the mouse. Read sequence stops 1 residue before the CDR3 end, and the germline J gene provides the missing end. This sequence joins TRBV15 and TRBJ2-5, with 11 bases matching TRBD1. Germline values: CDR1 SGHND, CDR2 FRSKSL. With 1 base clipped from V and 6 bases from J, the junction kept 0 bases outside the gene matches. The CDR3 is made up of 14 amino acids. The CDR3 loop reads CASSLGDRGDTQYF. The part of the CDR3 DNA that was read is TGTGCCAGCAGTTTAGGGGACAGGGGGGACACCCAGTAC.

As concerns this clone: Genes here carry mouse names. The read ends 1 residue early relative to the CDR3; the germline J gene fills the gap. J is TRBJ2-2 and V is TRBV13-2; 9 bases fit TRBD2. CDR1 NNHNN and CDR2 SYGAGS come from the germline V gene (reference sequence). The V segment lost 6 bases and the J segment 1 base; nucleotides outside the gene matches: 1. This CDR3 spans 14 amino acids. The CDR3 bases that were read are TGTGCCAGCGCGACTGGGGGAAACACCGGGCAGCTCTAC. Its protein is CASATGGNTGQLY. The CDR3, in full, reads CASATGGNTGQLYF.